The 9 T cell receptor beta chains below come from one sample, sequenced in a study of memory CD4+ T cells and cytomegalovirus serostatus. Some clones are missing from TCRdb's copy, which holds only in-frame ones; the method was immunoSEQ multiplex PCR. Seen here are about 56,000 clones, 82% observed once, and the top ten hold roughly 0.4%. Single viable CD3+CD4+CD8-CD45RO+ cells were sorted as the memory CD4+ T cells. Material for sequencing was memory CD4+ T cells from blood. The origin of the receptors is an adult in good health and CMV-seronegative.

This chain links TRBV19 with TRBJ1-1; D perhaps matches TRBD1 (5 bases). Looked up from germline, CDR1 is LNHDA and CDR2 is SQIVND (reference sequence). The CDR3 is 14 amino acids. The V end lost 9 bases, the J end lost 8 bases, and 22 bases lay between the germline ends. In nucleotides, the CDR3 is TGTGCCAGCACATCGGGGGGTAAGTTCGCCGAAGCTTTCTTT. Protein: CASTSGGKFAEAFF.

This chain links TRBV2 with TRBJ2-1; D may correspond to TRBD1 or TRBD2 (5 bases each). The germline V and J ends were trimmed by 8 bases and 4 bases, with 12 bases remaining between them. Germline V lookup: CDR1 SNHLY, CDR2 FYNNEI. This CDR3 region has 13 residues. The CDR3 DNA reads as TGTGCCAGCTCAGTCGGGGCTTACAATGAGCAGTTCTTC. It specifies CASSVGAYNEQFF.

The chain combines TRBV28 with TRBJ1-1, with D tentatively TRBD1 (6 bases). V lost 4 bases and J 3 bases, leaving 18 bases between the germline ends. The CDR3 is 16 residues long. In germline, CDR1 is MDHEN, CDR2 SYDVKM. The CDR3 DNA follows: TGTGCCAGCAGTTCTTTCCTCGGGACACGACACACTGAAGCTTTCTTT. As protein: CASSSFLGTRHTEAFF. Full variable domain (missing parts from reference TRBV28 and TRBJ1-1): DVKVTQSSRYLVKRTGEKVFLECVQDMDHENMFWYRQDPGLGLRLIYFSYDVKMKEKGDIPEGYSVSREKKERFSLILESASTNQTSMYLCASSSFLGTRHTEAFFGQGTRLTVV.

V is TRBV30 and J is TRBJ1-1, with D perhaps TRBD1 (5 bases). Germline V lookup: CDR1 GTSNPN, CDR2 SVGIG (reference sequence). This CDR3 is built from 17 residues. Trimming shortened V by 5 bases and J by 4 bases, and 26 bases separated the two germline ends. The CDR3 DNA reads TGTGCCTGGTCGGGGGTCTGGGGAGACTCGCGGGGCACTGAAGCTTTCTTT. Amino acids: CAWSGVWGDSRGTEAFF.

The chain is built from TRBV30 and TRBJ1-2; the D gene is possibly TRBD1 (5 bases). The CDR3 is 12 amino acids. Germline V gene lookup returns CDR1 GTSNPN and CDR2 SVGIG (reference sequence). V lost 2 bases, J lost 4 bases, and 8 bases lay in between. Written as DNA, the CDR3 is TGTGCCTGGAGTAGGGGTTCCTATGGCTACACCTTC. The encoded protein is CAWSRGSYGYTF.

The chain uses TRBV4-3 and TRBJ2-5; 9 nucleotides agree with TRBD2. V was clipped by 0 bases and J by 7 bases; unmatched bases: 12. Per germline, CDR1 LGHNA and CDR2 YSLEER. The CDR3 covers 17 residues. The CDR3 region is CASSQDGLAGTGGTQYF. DNA of the CDR3: TGCGCCAGCAGCCAAGATGGCCTAGCGGGGACGGGAGGGACCCAGTACTTC.

The chain recombines TRBV5-1 with TRBJ2-3; the match to TRBD2 covers 14 bases. Germline CDR1 SGHRS, CDR2 YFSETQ. The CDR3 length is 18 residues. With 5 bases clipped from V and 4 bases from J, the junction kept 12 bases outside the gene matches. Here the CDR3 reads CASSNPGLAGVQSDTQYF. CDR3 sequence (DNA): TGCGCCAGCAGTAACCCGGGACTAGCGGGGGTCCAATCAGATACGCAGTATTTT.

J is TRBJ1-2 and V is TRBV5-1; D not resolved. The CDR3 covers 14 residues. V was cut by 0 bases and J by 1 base, with 7 bases left in between. CDR1 is SGHRS and CDR2 is YFSETQ in the germline V gene. The CDR3 region has the DNA TGCGCCAGCAGCTTGGACCCGAATAACTATGGCTACACCTTC. It is translated as CASSLDPNNYGYTF.

In DNA, the CDR3 is TGTGCCAGTAGTATAGGGGGCGGACTAGGGACCCAGTACTTC. It translates to CASSIGGGLGTQYF. V gene TRBV19 combines with J gene TRBJ2-5; 7 positions agree with TRBD2. Germline values: CDR1 LNHDA, CDR2 SQIVND (reference sequence). With 1 base clipped from V and 7 bases from J, the junction kept 6 bases outside the gene matches. CDR3 size: 14 residues.